This entry lists 3 T cell receptor beta chains sequenced from one sample in a study of shared clonotypes between healthy human individuals. Assay used: immunoSEQ multiplex PCR; TCRdb lists only in-frame clones, some missing. Among around 1.5 million clones, approximately 98% were seen once, and the ten largest hold about 0.45%. Sequenced input: naive CD4+ T cells sorted from blood. The subset is: CD45RA+ positively selected. The receptors stem from a man aged 25-40 years in good health.

The chain uses TRBV5-1 and TRBJ2-6, with D unresolved. Germline CDR1 is SGHRS and CDR2 is YFSETQ. The CDR3 sequence is 16 residues long. With 3 bases removed from V and 0 bases from J, the gap between germline ends came to 10 bases. The CDR3 protein is CASSYDGRSGANVLTF. The CDR3 nucleotides read TGCGCCAGCAGCTACGATGGTCGCTCTGGGGCCAACGTCCTGACTTTC.

This clone appeared many times. The genes are TRBV7-2 and TRBJ2-5; possibly TRBD1 or TRBD2 for D (5 bases each). Germline CDR1 SGHTA, CDR2 FQGNSA. Trimming took 1 base from V and 5 from J, leaving 11 bases between them. CDR3 length: 14 amino acids. CDR3 bases: TGTGCCAGCAGCTTAGGGGGGTGGCGGGAGACCCAGTACTTC. Translation: CASSLGGWRETQYF.

The chain is built from TRBV28 and TRBJ2-3; perhaps D is TRBD1 or TRBD2 (5 bases each). The length of the CDR3 is 14 residues. Germline CDR1 MDHEN, CDR2 SYDVKM. V lost 3 bases to trimming and J lost 2 bases, with 9 bases between them. The CDR3 here is CASSFGTYTDTQYF. CDR3 in DNA: TGTGCCAGCAGTTTTGGGACGTACACAGATACGCAGTATTTT.